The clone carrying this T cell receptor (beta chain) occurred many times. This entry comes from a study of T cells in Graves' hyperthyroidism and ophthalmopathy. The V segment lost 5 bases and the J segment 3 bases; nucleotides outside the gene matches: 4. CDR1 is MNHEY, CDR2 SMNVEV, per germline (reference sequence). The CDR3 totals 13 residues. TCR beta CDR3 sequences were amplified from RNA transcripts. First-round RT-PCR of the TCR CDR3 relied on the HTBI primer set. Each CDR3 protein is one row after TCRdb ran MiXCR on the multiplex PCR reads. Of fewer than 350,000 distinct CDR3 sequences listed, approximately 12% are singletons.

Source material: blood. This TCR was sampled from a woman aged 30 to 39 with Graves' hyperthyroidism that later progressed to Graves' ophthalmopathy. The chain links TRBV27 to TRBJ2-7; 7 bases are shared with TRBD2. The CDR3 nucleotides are TGTGCCAGCAGTCTAAGCGGGGACTACGAGCAGTACTTC. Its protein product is CASSLSGDYEQYF.